These 23 T cell receptor beta chains originate from one sample sequenced in a study of shared clonotypes between healthy human individuals. TCRdb's copy holds only in-frame clones and misses some; the assay was immunoSEQ multiplex PCR. This table has about 2 million clones, 85% to 95% appearing once. Input material: naive CD4+ T cells sorted from blood. The subset was: CD45RA+ positively selected. All receptors derive from a man between 18 and 29 years old in good health.

The J gene is TRBJ2-1, the V gene TRBV7-2; no clear D gene. The CDR3 runs 12 residues. V was clipped by 3 bases and J by 6 bases, with 6 bases between them. The germline V gene encodes CDR1 SGHTA and CDR2 FQGNSA. CDR3 coding DNA: TGTGCCAGCAGCTTGTCCATCAATGAGCAGTTCTTC. Its translation: CASSLSINEQFF.

V and J are TRBV9 and TRBJ1-2; D is possibly TRBD1 (5 bases). The V gene's germline CDR1 is SGDLS and CDR2 YYNGEE. There are 13 residues in the CDR3. Trimming removed 4 bases at V and 4 bases at J, with 11 bases between. The CDR3 DNA reads as TGTGCCAGCAGCCCTGGGGGAAGCTATGGCTACACCTTC. Translated, it gives CASSPGGSYGYTF.

The J gene is TRBJ1-1, the V gene TRBV5-1; D possibly corresponds to TRBD1 (5 bases). Germline CDR1 SGHRS, CDR2 YFSETQ. V was clipped by 5 bases and J by 3 bases, with 14 bases between them. This CDR3 spans 14 amino acids. This CDR3 reads CASRPFAGDTEAFF. DNA for the CDR3: TGCGCCAGCAGGCCCTTTGCGGGGGACACTGAAGCTTTCTTT.

A remark on this clone: This same CDR3 is encoded by further DNA sequences in the sample. The gene calls are TRBV5-1 and TRBJ2-2; no reliable D call. Trimming left V 0 bases short and J 4 bases short, with 7 bases between. The CDR3 sequence is 14 residues long. Germline-derived CDR1 and CDR2 are SGHRS and YFSETQ. The CDR3 DNA is TGCGCCAGCAGCTTGGGGTCCTTCACCGGGGAGCTGTTTTTT. Translated: CASSLGSFTGELFF.

This chain uses TRBV7-9 with TRBJ2-4, with D possibly being TRBD1 (6 bases). Germline loops: CDR1 SEHNR, CDR2 FQNEAQ (reference sequence). Trimming stripped 0 bases from V and 8 bases from J, with 20 bases between. This CDR3 has 17 residues. DNA for the CDR3: TGTGCCAGCAGCTTAGCAGTGTCGGGGACATTTGGGGACATTCAGTACTTC. Encoded protein: CASSLAVSGTFGDIQYF.

The V call is TRBV5-5, the J call TRBJ2-7; the D is unclear. V dropped 0 bases and J dropped 0 bases, with 7 bases sitting between them. This CDR3 is 14 amino acids long. Germline values: CDR1 SGHKS, CDR2 YYEKEE (reference sequence). In DNA, the CDR3 is TGTGCCAGCAGCTTGGGACCGAGCTCCTACGAGCAGTACTTC. This encodes CASSLGPSSYEQYF.

This sequence joins TRBV7-3 and TRBJ1-1; 7 nucleotides agree with TRBD1. The V segment lost 7 bases and the J segment 6 bases; nucleotides outside the gene matches: 14. Per the germline V gene, CDR1 is SGHTA and CDR2 is FQGTGA. The length of the CDR3 is 15 residues. The CDR3: CASIQDGVGTAEAFF. The CDR3 DNA follows: TGTGCCAGCATCCAAGATGGGGTGGGGACAGCTGAAGCTTTCTTT.

In regard to this clone: One end of the junction is discordant with germline, which a read error may explain. The CDR3 region is CASSYSSWSSPSF. The CDR3 DNA sequence: TGTGCCAGCAGTTACTCGAGTTGGAGTAGTCCCAGCTTC. The chain combines TRBV6-5 with TRBJ2-4; no clear D. This CDR3 has 13 residues. Germline V CDR1 and CDR2: MNHEY, SVGAGI.

A note on this clone: Other DNA sequences in this specimen translate into the identical CDR3. V usage is TRBV10-3 and J usage is TRBJ2-1; D possibly matches TRBD1 or TRBD2 (5 bases each). The ends were cut back, 2 bases at V and 4 bases at J, with 6 bases in the middle. This CDR3 spans 13 amino acids. From germline, CDR1 is ENHRY and CDR2 SYGVKD. The CDR3 protein is CAISEGGYNEQFF. CDR3 bases: TGTGCCATCAGTGAGGGGGGTTACAATGAGCAGTTCTTC.

This clone was counted once. Other nucleotide sequences in the sample specify the same CDR3. The genes are TRBV18 and TRBJ1-1; D gene uncertain. The length of the CDR3 is 14 residues. V gave up 1 base and J gave up 1 base, with 7 bases separating them. Germline CDR1 is KGHSH and CDR2 is LQKENI. As DNA, the CDR3 is TGTGCCAGCTCACCACTCGCGGCGAACACTGAAGCTTTCTTT. This sequence encodes CASSPLAANTEAFF.

The chain couples TRBV5-4 to TRBJ2-2; D is perhaps TRBD2 (5 bases). Trimming removed 0 bases from V and 6 bases from J, with 6 bases in between. The CDR3 length is 13 residues. From germline, CDR1 is SGHNT and CDR2 YYREEE (reference sequence). This chain's CDR3 is CASSLVSAGELFF. The DNA for the CDR3 is TGTGCCAGCAGCTTGGTTAGCGCCGGGGAGCTGTTTTTT. Full variable domain (remainder filled in from reference TRBV5-4 and TRBJ2-2): ETGVTQSPTHLIKTRGQQVTLRCSSQSGHNTVSWYQQALGQGPQFIFQYYREEENGRGNFPPRFSGLQFPNYSSELNVNALELDDSALYLCASSLVSAGELFFGEGSRLTVL.

The chain uses TRBV5-1 and TRBJ1-2, with D hard to call. Looked up from germline, CDR1 is SGHRS and CDR2 is YFSETQ. Between the trimmed V and J ends, which lost 0 bases and 3 bases, there was a span of 15 bases. This CDR3 region has 16 residues. The CDR3 DNA sequence: TGCGCCAGCAGCTTGGGGGCAGTTACCTTTGACTATGGCTACACCTTC. Translated, it gives CASSLGAVTFDYGYTF.

This clone has a count of ten or more. This sample also contains other DNA sequences that code for the same CDR3. The chain links TRBV19 to TRBJ2-7; TRBD2 matches at 8 bases. With V trimmed by 3 bases and J by 4 bases, 8 bases remained unmatched. The CDR3 sequence is 15 residues long. Germline lookup yields CDR1 LNHDA and CDR2 SQIVND (reference sequence). The CDR3 here is CASSIAGTRQYEQYF. In DNA form, the CDR3 reads TGTGCCAGTAGTATCGCCGGGACTAGACAGTACGAGCAGTACTTC. The full variable domain, its missing parts supplied by reference TRBV19 and TRBJ2-7, is DGGITQSPKYLFRKEGQNVTLSCEQNLNHDAMYWYRQDPGQGLRLIYYSQIVNDFQKGDIAEGYSVSREKKESFPLTVTSAQKNPTAFYLCASSIAGTRQYEQYFGPGTRLTVT.

The chain uses TRBV27 and TRBJ2-2, with 7 bases aligning to TRBD1. Germline values: CDR1 MNHEY, CDR2 SMNVEV (reference sequence). This CDR3 is built from 14 residues. Unmatched junction bases numbered 6, after V lost 5 bases and J lost 6 bases. CDR3 DNA sequence: TGTGCCAGCAGTACTCGACAGGGCCCCGGGGAGCTGTTTTTT. This translates into CASSTRQGPGELFF.

The chain links TRBV2 to TRBJ1-2; 7 positions agree with TRBD1. J gave up 7 bases and V 3 bases, and 11 bases lay outside the gene matches. Germline CDR1 and CDR2: SNHLY and FYNNEI. There are 15 residues in the CDR3. The CDR3 DNA reads as TGTGCCAGCAGTGAGCTGAACCAGGGGGGTAGTGGCTACACCTTC. It is translated as CASSELNQGGSGYTF.

This chain uses TRBV6-5 with TRBJ2-7; D is perhaps TRBD1 (6 bases). V gave up 6 bases and J gave up 2 bases, with 14 bases separating them. Germline V CDR1 and CDR2: MNHEY, SVGAGI. The CDR3 consists of 14 residues. CDR3 DNA sequence: TGTGCCAGCAGAACAGGGATGTCGGCCTACGAGCAGTACTTC. This encodes CASRTGMSAYEQYF.

The V and J genes are TRBV7-6 and TRBJ2-1, with D perhaps TRBD1 (8 bases). The CDR3 has 17 amino acids. The V gene's germline CDR1 is SGHVS and CDR2 FNYEAQ. The V and J ends lost 4 bases and 7 bases respectively, with 23 bases between them. The CDR3, as DNA: TGTGCCAGCAGCTCGCCGACTAGCAGGGGGCGATCAAATGAGCAGTTCTTC. Translating it yields CASSSPTSRGRSNEQFF.

V usage is TRBV30 and J usage is TRBJ1-1; D uncertain. The CDR3 length is 12 residues. Germline V lookup: CDR1 GTSNPN, CDR2 SVGIG (reference sequence). CDR3 loop: CARRTGNTEAFF. Here the CDR3 DNA reads TGTGCTCGCCGCACGGGTAACACTGAAGCTTTCTTT.

The chain recombines TRBV28 with TRBJ1-5; 10 nucleotides match TRBD1. V shed 5 bases and J 7 bases; nucleotides not matched to a gene: 17. This CDR3 region has 18 residues. Germline assignment: CDR1 MDHEN and CDR2 SYDVKM. CDR3 in DNA: TGTGCCAGCAGTCACTCCCCGGGACAGGGGCCTAATGTGCAGCCCCAGCATTTT. Its translation: CASSHSPGQGPNVQPQHF.

This rearrangement joins TRBV6-6 to TRBJ2-7, with D perhaps matching TRBD1 (7 bases). There are 16 residues in the CDR3. Germline assignment: CDR1 MNHNY and CDR2 SVGAGI (reference sequence). The V and J ends lost 7 bases and 0 bases respectively, with 19 bases between them. CDR3 residues: CASILGGQGGSYEQYF. CDR3 in DNA: TGTGCCAGCATCCTCGGGGGTCAGGGGGGCTCCTACGAGCAGTACTTC.

The gene calls are TRBV25-1 and TRBJ2-1; 8 bases are shared with TRBD2. Germline V gene data show CDR1 as MGHDK and CDR2 as SYGVNS. The CDR3 covers 14 residues. V shed 4 bases and J 3 bases; nucleotides not matched to a gene: 2. The CDR3 region is CASSGSGGYNEQFF. The CDR3 bases are TGTGCCAGCAGTGGAAGCGGGGGCTACAATGAGCAGTTCTTC.

J is TRBJ2-3 and V is TRBV6-6, with D possibly being TRBD1 (5 bases). Trimming removed 8 bases at V and 10 bases at J, with 22 bases between. Germline V CDR1 and CDR2: MNHNY, SVGAGI (reference sequence). This CDR3 region has 14 residues. The CDR3 DNA reads as TGTGCCAGCCTCGGACACCTGGCACAAGGGGCGCAGTATTTT. This translates into CASLGHLAQGAQYF.

The chain is built from TRBV6-5 and TRBJ2-5; D unresolved. The germline V gene encodes CDR1 MNHEY and CDR2 SVGAGI. Trimming removed 11 bases from V and 1 base from J, with 11 bases in between. This CDR3 has 12 amino acids. The CDR3 sequence: CASYSAQETQYF. The CDR3 DNA reads TGTGCCTCATATTCAGCCCAAGAGACCCAGTACTTC.